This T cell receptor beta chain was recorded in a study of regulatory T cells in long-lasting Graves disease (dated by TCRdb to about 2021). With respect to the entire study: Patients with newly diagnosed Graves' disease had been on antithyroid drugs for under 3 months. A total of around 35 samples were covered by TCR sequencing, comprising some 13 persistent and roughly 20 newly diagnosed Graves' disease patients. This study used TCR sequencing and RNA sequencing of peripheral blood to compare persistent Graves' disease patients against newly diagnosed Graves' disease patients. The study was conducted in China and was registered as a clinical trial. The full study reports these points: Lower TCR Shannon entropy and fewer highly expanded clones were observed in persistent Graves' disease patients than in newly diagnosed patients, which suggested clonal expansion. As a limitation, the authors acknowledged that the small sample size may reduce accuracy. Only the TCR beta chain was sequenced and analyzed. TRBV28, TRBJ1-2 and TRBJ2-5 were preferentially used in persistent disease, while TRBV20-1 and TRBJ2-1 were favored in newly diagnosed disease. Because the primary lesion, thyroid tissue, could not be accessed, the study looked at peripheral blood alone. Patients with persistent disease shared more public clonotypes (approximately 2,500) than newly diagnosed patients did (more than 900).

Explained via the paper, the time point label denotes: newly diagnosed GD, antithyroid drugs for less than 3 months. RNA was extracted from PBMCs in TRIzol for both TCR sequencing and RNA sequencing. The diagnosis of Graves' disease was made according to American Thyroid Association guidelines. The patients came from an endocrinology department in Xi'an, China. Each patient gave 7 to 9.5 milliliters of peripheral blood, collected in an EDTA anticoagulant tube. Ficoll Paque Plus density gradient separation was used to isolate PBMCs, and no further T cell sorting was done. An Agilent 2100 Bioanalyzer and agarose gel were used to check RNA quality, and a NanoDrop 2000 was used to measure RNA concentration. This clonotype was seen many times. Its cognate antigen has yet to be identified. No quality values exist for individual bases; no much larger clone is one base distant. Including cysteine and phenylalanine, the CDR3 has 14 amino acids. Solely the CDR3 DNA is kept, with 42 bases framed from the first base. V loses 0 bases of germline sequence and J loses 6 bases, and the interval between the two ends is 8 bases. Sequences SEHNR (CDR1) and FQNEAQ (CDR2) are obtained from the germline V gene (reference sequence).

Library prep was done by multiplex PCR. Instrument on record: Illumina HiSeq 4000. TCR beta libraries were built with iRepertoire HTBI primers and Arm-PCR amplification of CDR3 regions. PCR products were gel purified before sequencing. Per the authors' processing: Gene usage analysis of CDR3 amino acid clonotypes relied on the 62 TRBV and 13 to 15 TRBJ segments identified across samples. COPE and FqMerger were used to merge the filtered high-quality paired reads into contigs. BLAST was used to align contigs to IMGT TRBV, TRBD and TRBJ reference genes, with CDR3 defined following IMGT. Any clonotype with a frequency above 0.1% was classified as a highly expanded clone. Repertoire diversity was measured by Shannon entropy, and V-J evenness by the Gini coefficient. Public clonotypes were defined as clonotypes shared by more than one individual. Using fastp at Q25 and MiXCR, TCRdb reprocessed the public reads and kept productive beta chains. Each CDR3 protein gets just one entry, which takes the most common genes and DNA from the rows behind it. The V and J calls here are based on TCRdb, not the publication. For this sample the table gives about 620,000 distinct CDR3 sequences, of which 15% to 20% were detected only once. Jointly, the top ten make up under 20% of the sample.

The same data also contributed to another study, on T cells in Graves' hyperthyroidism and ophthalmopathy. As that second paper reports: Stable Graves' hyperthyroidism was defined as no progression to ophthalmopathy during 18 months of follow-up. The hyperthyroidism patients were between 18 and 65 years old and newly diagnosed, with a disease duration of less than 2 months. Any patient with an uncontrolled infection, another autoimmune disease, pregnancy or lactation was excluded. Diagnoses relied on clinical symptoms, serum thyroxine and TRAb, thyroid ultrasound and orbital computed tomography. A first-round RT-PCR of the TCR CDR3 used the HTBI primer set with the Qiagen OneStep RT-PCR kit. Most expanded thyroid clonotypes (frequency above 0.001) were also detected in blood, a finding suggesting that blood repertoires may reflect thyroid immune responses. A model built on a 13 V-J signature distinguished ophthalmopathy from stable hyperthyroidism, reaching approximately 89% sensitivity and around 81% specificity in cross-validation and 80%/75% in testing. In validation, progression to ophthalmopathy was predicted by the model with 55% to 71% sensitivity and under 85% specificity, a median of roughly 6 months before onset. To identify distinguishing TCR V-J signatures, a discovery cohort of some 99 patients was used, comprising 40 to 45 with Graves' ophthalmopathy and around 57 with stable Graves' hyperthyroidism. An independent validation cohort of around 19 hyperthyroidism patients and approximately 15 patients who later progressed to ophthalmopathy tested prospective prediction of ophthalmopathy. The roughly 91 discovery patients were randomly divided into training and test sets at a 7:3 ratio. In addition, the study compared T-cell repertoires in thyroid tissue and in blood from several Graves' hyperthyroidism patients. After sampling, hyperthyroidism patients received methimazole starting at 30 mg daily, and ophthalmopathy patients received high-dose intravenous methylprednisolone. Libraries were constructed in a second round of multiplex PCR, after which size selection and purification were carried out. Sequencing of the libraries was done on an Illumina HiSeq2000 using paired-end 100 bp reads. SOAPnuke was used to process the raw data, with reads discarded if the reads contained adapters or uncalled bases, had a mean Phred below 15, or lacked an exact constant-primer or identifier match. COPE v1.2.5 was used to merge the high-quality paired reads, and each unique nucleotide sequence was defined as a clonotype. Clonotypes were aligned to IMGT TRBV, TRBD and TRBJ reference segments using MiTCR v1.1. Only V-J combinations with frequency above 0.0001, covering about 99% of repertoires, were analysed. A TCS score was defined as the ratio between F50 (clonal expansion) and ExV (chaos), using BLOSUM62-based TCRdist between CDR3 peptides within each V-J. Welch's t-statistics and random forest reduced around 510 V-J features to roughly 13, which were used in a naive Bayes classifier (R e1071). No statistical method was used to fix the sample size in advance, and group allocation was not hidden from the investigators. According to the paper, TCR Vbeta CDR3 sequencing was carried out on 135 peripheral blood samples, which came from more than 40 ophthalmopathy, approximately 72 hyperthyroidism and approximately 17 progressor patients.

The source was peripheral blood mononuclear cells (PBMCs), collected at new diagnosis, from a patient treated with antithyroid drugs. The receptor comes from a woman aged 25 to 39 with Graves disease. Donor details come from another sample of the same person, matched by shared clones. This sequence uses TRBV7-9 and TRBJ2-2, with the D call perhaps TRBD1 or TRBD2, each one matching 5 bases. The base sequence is TGTGCCAGCAGCTTAGCTGGGGGTTCCGGGGAGCTGTTTTTT. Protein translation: CASSLAGGSGELFF.